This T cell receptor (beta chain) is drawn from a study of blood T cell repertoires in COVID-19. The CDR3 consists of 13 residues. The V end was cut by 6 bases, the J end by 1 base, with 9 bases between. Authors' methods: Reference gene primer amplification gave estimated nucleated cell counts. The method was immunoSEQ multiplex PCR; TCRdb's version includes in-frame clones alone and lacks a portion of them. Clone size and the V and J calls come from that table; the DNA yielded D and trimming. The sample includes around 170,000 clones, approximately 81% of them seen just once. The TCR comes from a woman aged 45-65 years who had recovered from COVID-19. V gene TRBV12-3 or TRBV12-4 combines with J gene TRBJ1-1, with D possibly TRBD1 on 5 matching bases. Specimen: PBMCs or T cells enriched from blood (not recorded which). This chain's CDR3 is CASSTTGNTEAFF. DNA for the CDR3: TGTGCCAGCAGCACTACAGGGAACACTGAAGCTTTCTTT.